These 17 T cell receptor beta chains came from one sample sequenced in a study of quantifying T cell responses using KT2 cells. About the research overall: TCR alpha and beta constant-region primers primed reverse transcription of RNA.

The cDNA 3' end received a ligated oligonucleotide with a UMI. First-round PCR used around 4 cycles and beta primers RC1.1 and RC1.2 covering TRBC1 and TRBC2. TCRdb reprocessed the UMI-ligation and nested PCR reads with MiXCR, giving one entry per CDR3 protein. Altogether about 41,000 distinct CDR3 sequences are present, more than 15% being singletons, with the ten largest covering around 43%. Input material: PBMCs spiked with cells of the T cell clone KT2. Source of these receptors: a human donor.

This clonotype came up once. The V and J genes are TRBV14 and TRBJ2-2; unclear D gene. This CDR3 comprises 14 residues. Per germline, CDR1 SGHDN and CDR2 FVKESK. V lost 1 base and J 5 bases, leaving 8 bases between the germline ends. This CDR3 reads CASSQVRSTGELFF. DNA of the CDR3: TGTGCCAGCAGCCAAGTCCGGTCGACCGGGGAGCTGTTTTTT.

A few counts support this clonotype. The chain uses TRBV14 and TRBJ2-1; no firm D call. This CDR3 has 13 amino acids. Germline loops: CDR1 SGHDN, CDR2 FVKESK. Trimming cost V 1 base and J 7 bases, with 8 bases left between them. The CDR3 region is CASSQGLGNEQFF. The CDR3 bases are TGTGCCAGCAGCCAAGGATTAGGGAATGAGCAGTTCTTC. Supplemented by reference TRBV14 and TRBJ2-1, the full variable domain reads EAGVTQFPSHSVIEKGQTVTLRCDPISGHDNLYWYRRVMGKEIKFLLHFVKESKQDESGMPNNRFLAERTGGTYSTLKVQPAELEDSGVYFCASSQGLGNEQFFGPGTRLTVL.

The J gene is TRBJ2-3, the V gene TRBV5-6, with D hard to call. This CDR3 contains 15 residues. The germline V and J ends were trimmed by 4 bases and 2 bases, with 14 bases remaining between them. CDR1 and CDR2 (germline): SGHDT, YYEEEE. This CDR3 is CASSRVLFLTDTQYF. Here the CDR3 DNA reads TGTGCCAGCAGCCGAGTCCTCTTTCTCACAGATACGCAGTATTTT.

The genes are TRBV29-1 and TRBJ1-5; D is unresolved. The CDR3 is made up of 12 amino acids. The germline CDR1 and CDR2 sequences are SQVTM and ANQGSEA. V dropped 4 bases and J dropped 2 bases, with 6 bases sitting between them. The DNA of the CDR3 is TGCAGCGTTGGGCAGGGCAATCAGCCCCAGCATTTT. Its protein is CSVGQGNQPQHF.

The chain couples TRBV6-4 to TRBJ1-1; D uncertain. Between the trimmed V and J ends, which lost 8 bases and 1 base, there was a span of 11 bases. The CDR3 consists of 13 residues. The V gene's germline CDR1 is MRHNA and CDR2 SNTAGT. The CDR3 nucleotides are TGTGCCAGCTCTCTCGAGCAGAACACTGAAGCTTTCTTT. Amino acids: CASSLEQNTEAFF.

The genes are TRBV6-2 or TRBV6-3 and TRBJ1-2; no firm D call. The CDR3 loop spans 15 amino acids. V was cut by 5 bases and J by 4 bases, with 17 bases left in between. Germline-derived CDR1 and CDR2 are MNHEY and SVGEGT. The chain's CDR3 is CASSTLGNSGYGYTF. CDR3 sequence (DNA): TGTGCCAGCAGTACTCTTGGGAATTCGGGCTATGGCTACACCTTC.

This clonotype was seen only a few times. V and J are TRBV5-1 and TRBJ1-1; possible D gene TRBD1, 5 bases. The CDR3 totals 15 residues. Germline CDR1 and CDR2: SGHRS and YFSETQ. V lost 0 bases to trimming and J lost 1 base, with 10 bases between them. This chain's CDR3 is CASSLVGARNTEAFF. The DNA for the CDR3 is TGCGCCAGCAGCTTGGTTGGGGCACGGAACACTGAAGCTTTCTTT.

This chain uses TRBV3-1 with TRBJ2-3; D might be TRBD1 (5 bases). Trimming removed 1 base at V and 6 bases at J, with 14 bases between. This CDR3 is 15 amino acids long. The germline V gene encodes CDR1 LGHDT and CDR2 YNNKEL (reference sequence). CDR3 amino acids: CASSQVALGADTQYF. CDR3 DNA: TGTGCCAGCAGCCAAGTAGCCCTTGGGGCGGATACGCAGTATTTT.

This chain links TRBV15 with TRBJ1-1; 7 positions agree with TRBD1. CDR1 is LNHNV and CDR2 is YYDKDF in the germline V gene (reference sequence). The CDR3 has 14 residues. The J segment lost 4 bases and the V segment lost 9 bases, leaving 11 bases of the junction unmatched. CDR3: CATALTGMSTEAFF. The CDR3 DNA is TGTGCCACGGCTCTGACAGGGATGAGCACTGAAGCTTTCTTT.

This clonotype was picked up a small number of times. This sequence joins TRBV3-1 and TRBJ2-7; TRBD2 aligns across 13 bases. The length of the CDR3 is 16 residues. Germline V gene lookup returns CDR1 LGHDT and CDR2 YNNKEL (reference sequence). V was pared by 4 bases and J by 1 base, with 4 bases of the junction left unmatched. The DNA of the CDR3 is TGTGCCAGCAGCCGCGGACTAGCGGGGGTATCCTACGAGCAGTACTTC. This gives the protein CASSRGLAGVSYEQYF.

This clonotype occurred once. The J gene is TRBJ1-2, the V gene TRBV12-3 or TRBV12-4; tentative D call: TRBD1 (5 bases). This CDR3 is built from 13 residues. The V and J ends lost 6 bases and 5 bases respectively, with 13 bases between them. Here the CDR3 DNA reads TGTGCCAGCAGCCATCAGGGCCTGTATGGCTACACCTTC. Translation gives CASSHQGLYGYTF.

A few counts support this clonotype. The chain links TRBV20-1 to TRBJ2-1; D remains unclear. Germline V CDR1 and CDR2: DFQATT, SNEGSKA (reference sequence). The germline V and J ends were trimmed by 2 bases and 3 bases, with 17 bases remaining between them. The CDR3 runs to 16 residues. CDR3 bases: TGCAGTGCTAGAAACCCTTTCGAGAGTTACTACAATGAGCAGTTCTTC. This encodes CSARNPFESYYNEQFF.

The V gene is TRBV11-3, the J gene TRBJ1-4, with TRBD1 matching over 8 bases. CDR1 is SGHNT and CDR2 is YENEEA in the germline V gene. The J segment lost 7 bases and the V segment lost 5 bases, leaving 9 bases of the junction unmatched. The CDR3 loop spans 15 amino acids. The CDR3: CASSRRQGPSEKLFF. CDR3 nucleotide sequence: TGTGCCAGCAGCCGTCGACAGGGGCCAAGTGAAAAACTGTTTTTT.

A few counts support this clonotype. The genes are TRBV5-4 and TRBJ2-7; D tentatively fits TRBD1 or TRBD2 (7 bases each). V lost 4 bases, J lost 4 bases, and 15 bases lay in between. Germline lookup yields CDR1 SGHNT and CDR2 YYREEE (reference sequence). There are 14 residues in the CDR3. CDR3 region: CASSPGGGRYEQYF. CDR3 DNA sequence: TGTGCCAGCAGCCCAGGGGGGGGACGGTACGAGCAGTACTTC.

The chain recombines TRBV27 with TRBJ2-3, with 13 bases identical to TRBD2. J gave up 5 bases and V 0 bases, and 5 bases lay outside the gene matches. Germline lookup yields CDR1 MNHEY and CDR2 SMNVEV (reference sequence). This CDR3 is built from 17 residues. CDR3 in amino acids: CASSLSWGLAGKDTQYF. The DNA of the CDR3 is TGTGCCAGCAGTTTATCTTGGGGACTAGCGGGAAAAGATACGCAGTATTTT.

The chain carries TRBV24-1 and TRBJ2-7; D perhaps matches TRBD2 (6 bases). This CDR3 has 15 amino acids. V was pared by 6 bases and J by 1 base, with 15 bases between. Germline V lookup: CDR1 KGHDR, CDR2 SFDVKD. Here the CDR3 DNA reads TGTGCCACCAGTAGCGCTTGGGGGGATTCCTACGAGCAGTACTTC. It translates to CATSSAWGDSYEQYF.

This clonotype was counted many times. The chain links TRBV7-2 to TRBJ2-7, with D possibly matching TRBD2 (6 bases). The CDR3 length is 14 residues. Trimming stripped 3 bases from V and 6 bases from J, with 15 bases between. From germline, CDR1 is SGHTA and CDR2 FQGNSA. CDR3 amino acids: CASSFPGGEREQYF. The CDR3 nucleotides are TGTGCCAGCAGCTTCCCTGGAGGGGAGCGCGAGCAGTACTTC.